This is a list of T cell receptor beta chains from one sample in a study of blood T cell repertoires in COVID-19. The data were produced by immunoSEQ multiplex PCR, yet TCRdb's version contains in-frame clones alone and is incomplete. The data show about 150,000 clones, over 65% seen once. Material for sequencing was PBMCs or T cells enriched from blood (not recorded which). All receptors come from a woman between 50 and 59 years old who had recovered from COVID-19. Each CDR3 is given with its conserved first and last residue. D genes are given only for firm matches. Rows give clone size only sometimes, using once, few, many, or a class for an expanded clone.

D gene: TRBD1; V gene: TRBV10-3; J gene: TRBJ1-2; clone size: once; CDR3 protein: CAISEQGELGYTF; CDR3 DNA: TGTGCCATCAGTGAACAGGGGGAGCTTGGCTACACCTTC
D gene: -; V gene: TRBV7-2; J gene: TRBJ1-1; clone size: -; CDR3 protein: CASSSWGGRTEAFF; CDR3 DNA: TGTGCCAGCAGCTCCTGGGGGGGGAGAACTGAAGCTTTCTTT
D gene: TRBD1; V gene: TRBV27; J gene: TRBJ2-1; clone size: -; CDR3 protein: CASSPLGSGGNEQFF; CDR3 DNA: TGTGCCAGCAGTCCCCTTGGGTCAGGGGGCAATGAGCAGTTCTTC
D gene: -; V gene: TRBV15; J gene: TRBJ1-2; clone size: once; CDR3 protein: CATSTHTSRHGYTF; CDR3 DNA: TGTGCCACCAGCACACACACCTCTCGACACGGCTACACCTTC
D gene: TRBD2; V gene: TRBV5-5; J gene: TRBJ2-1; clone size: -; CDR3 protein: CASSIRLAGNNEQFF; CDR3 DNA: TGTGCCAGCAGCATTCGACTAGCGGGAAACAATGAGCAGTTCTTC
D gene: -; V gene: TRBV30; J gene: TRBJ1-5; clone size: -; CDR3 protein: CAWSDVAVGNQPQHF; CDR3 DNA: TGTGCCTGGAGTGATGTGGCGGTTGGCAATCAGCCCCAGCATTTT
D gene: -; V gene: TRBV4-1; J gene: TRBJ1-6; clone size: once; CDR3 protein: CASSQEGTGSPLHF; CDR3 DNA: TGCGCCAGCAGCCAAGAAGGAACGGGTTCACCCCTCCACTTT
D gene: -; V gene: TRBV28; J gene: TRBJ2-5; clone size: -; CDR3 protein: CASSYGTVREVTQYF; CDR3 DNA: TGTGCCAGCAGTTATGGGACAGTCAGGGAGGTGACCCAGTACTTC
D gene: -; V gene: TRBV7-2; J gene: TRBJ2-1; clone size: -; CDR3 protein: CASSLDLGSYNEQFF; CDR3 DNA: TGTGCCAGCAGCTTAGACCTCGGGTCCTACAATGAGCAGTTCTTC
D gene: -; V gene: TRBV6-5; J gene: TRBJ1-6; clone size: -; CDR3 protein: CASSRLQGIILSLHF; CDR3 DNA: TGTGCCAGCAGCCGCCTACAGGGTATAATTCTGTCCCTCCACTTT
D gene: -; V gene: TRBV9; J gene: TRBJ2-5; clone size: once; CDR3 protein: CASSVDAGIHQETQYF; CDR3 DNA: TGTGCCAGCAGCGTAGATGCAGGCATCCATCAAGAGACCCAGTACTTC
D gene: -; V gene: TRBV6-5; J gene: TRBJ1-2; clone size: -; CDR3 protein: CASTWGWGGGYTF; CDR3 DNA: TGTGCCAGCACCTGGGGTTGGGGGGGTGGCTACACCTTC
D gene: -; V gene: TRBV7-9; J gene: TRBJ1-1; clone size: -; CDR3 protein: CASSSGAEAFF; CDR3 DNA: TGTGCCAGCAGCTCGGGAGCTGAAGCTTTCTTT
D gene: TRBD1; V gene: TRBV3-1/TRBV3-2; J gene: TRBJ1-2; clone size: -; CDR3 protein: CASSPTGGAYGYTF; CDR3 DNA: TGTGCCAGCAGCCCAACAGGGGGCGCCTATGGCTACACCTTC
D gene: -; V gene: TRBV11-2; J gene: TRBJ1-5; clone size: -; CDR3 protein: CASSTDLNQPQHF; CDR3 DNA: TGTGCCAGCAGCACAGACCTCAATCAGCCCCAGCATTTT
D gene: TRBD1; V gene: TRBV6-5; J gene: TRBJ2-5; clone size: -; CDR3 protein: CASSYNRGMETQYF; CDR3 DNA: TGTGCCAGCAGTTACAACAGGGGCATGGAGACCCAGTACTTC
D gene: -; V gene: TRBV18; J gene: TRBJ1-2; clone size: -; CDR3 protein: CASSPTVGGADYGYTF; CDR3 DNA: TGTGCCAGCTCACCCACCGTTGGGGGGGCGGACTATGGCTACACCTTC
D gene: TRBD2; V gene: TRBV7-6; J gene: TRBJ2-1; clone size: -; CDR3 protein: CASSLGAGGRYNEQFF; CDR3 DNA: TGTGCCAGCAGCTTAGGAGCGGGGGGGCGTTACAATGAGCAGTTCTTC
D gene: -; V gene: TRBV6-5; J gene: TRBJ1-1; clone size: -; CDR3 protein: CASNYPVAEAFF; CDR3 DNA: TGTGCCAGCAACTACCCGGTCGCTGAAGCTTTCTTT
D gene: -; V gene: TRBV7-2; J gene: TRBJ1-2; clone size: -; CDR3 protein: CASSLARRWDYGYTF; CDR3 DNA: TGTGCCAGCAGCTTAGCGAGGCGGTGGGACTATGGCTACACCTTC
D gene: TRBD1; V gene: TRBV18; J gene: TRBJ1-4; clone size: -; CDR3 protein: CASSPTGGYEKLFF; CDR3 DNA: TGTGCCAGCTCGCCGACAGGGGGTTATGAAAAACTGTTTTTT
D gene: TRBD2; V gene: TRBV19; J gene: TRBJ2-1; clone size: few; CDR3 protein: CASSWAGDNEQFF; CDR3 DNA: TGTGCCAGTAGTTGGGCGGGGGACAATGAGCAGTTCTTC
D gene: -; V gene: TRBV19; J gene: TRBJ2-1; clone size: -; CDR3 protein: CASSIAPGQRRNNEQFF; CDR3 DNA: TGTGCCAGTAGTATAGCTCCAGGCCAGCGGAGAAACAATGAGCAGTTCTTC
D gene: TRBD1; V gene: TRBV29-1; J gene: TRBJ1-3; clone size: few; CDR3 protein: CSGGQAGNTIYF; CDR3 DNA: TGCAGCGGGGGACAGGCGGGAAACACCATATATTTT
D gene: -; V gene: TRBV10-2; J gene: TRBJ2-7; clone size: -; CDR3 protein: CASSEGRAHEQYF; CDR3 DNA: TGCGCCAGCAGTGAAGGCAGGGCCCACGAGCAGTACTTC